The 14 T cell receptor beta chains in this list originate from one sample, sequenced in a study of shared clonotypes between healthy human individuals. Using immunoSEQ multiplex PCR, the repertoire was profiled, and TCRdb retains in-frame clones only, with some absent. Of about 2.2 million clones in the sample, 85% to 95% are singletons; the top ten hold 1.5% to 2%. Naive CD8 cells, CD45RO-negative and positively selected for CCR7, excluded terminally differentiated effector memory CD45RA+ cells. Source material: naive CD8+ T cells from PBMCs. The receptors shown here come from a young man in good health. Some clones in this sample may be carry-over from other donors' samples.

This clone came up once. J is TRBJ1-2 and V is TRBV27; 9 bases agree with TRBD1. CDR1 MNHEY and CDR2 SMNVEV come from the germline V gene (reference sequence). The CDR3 totals 14 residues. The V segment lost 3 bases and the J segment 6 bases; nucleotides outside the gene matches: 5. CDR3 nucleotide sequence: TGTGCCAGCAGTTTCCACGGGACAGGGAATGGCTACACCTTC. This codes for CASSFHGTGNGYTF.

The chain carries TRBV30 and TRBJ2-7; 9 nucleotides agree with TRBD1. CDR1 and CDR2 (germline): GTSNPN, SVGIG (reference sequence). V shed 0 bases and J 7 bases; nucleotides not matched to a gene: 10. The CDR3 length is 15 residues. The CDR3 spells CAWSVPGQGWREQYF. DNA of the CDR3: TGTGCCTGGAGTGTACCGGGACAGGGTTGGAGGGAGCAGTACTTC.

The gene calls are TRBV14 and TRBJ2-7; 10 bases agree with TRBD1. CDR1 and CDR2 from the germline V gene are SGHDN and FVKESK. The CDR3 consists of 16 residues. The junction had 7 bases not matched to a gene; V was cut back by 4 bases and J by 1 base. CDR3 loop: CASSLGGQGRSYEQYF. The CDR3 coding sequence is TGTGCCAGCAGCCTTGGGGGACAGGGGCGTTCCTACGAGCAGTACTTC.

The CDR3 bases are TGTGCCAGCAGCCGGTGGGACCGGCAAGAGACCCAGTACTTC. As protein: CASSRWDRQETQYF. V gene TRBV7-8 combines with J gene TRBJ2-5; D possibly uses TRBD1 or TRBD2 (5 bases each). This CDR3 spans 14 amino acids. Per the germline V gene, CDR1 is SGHVS and CDR2 is FQNEAQ. Trimming pared 5 bases from V and 2 bases from J, leaving 12 bases between.

This chain joins TRBV28 and TRBJ2-7; TRBD1 matches 11 bases. The V and J ends lost 4 bases and 0 bases, in that order; junction bases with no gene match: 8. Looked up from germline, CDR1 is MDHEN and CDR2 is SYDVKM. The CDR3 spans 17 residues. As DNA, the CDR3 is TGTGCCAGCAGTTCAGTGGACAGGGGGCTAAGCTCCTACGAGCAGTACTTC. Amino acids: CASSSVDRGLSSYEQYF. Combining the CDR3 with reference TRBV28 and TRBJ2-7 gives the whole variable domain DVKVTQSSRYLVKRTGEKVFLECVQDMDHENMFWYRQDPGLGLRLIYFSYDVKMKEKGDIPEGYSVSREKKERFSLILESASTNQTSMYLCASSSVDRGLSSYEQYFGPGTRLTVT.

The V and J genes are TRBV28 and TRBJ1-2, with unresolved D. CDR3 length equals 12 residues. Trimming pared 7 bases from V and 6 bases from J, leaving 12 bases between. Germline V gives CDR1 MDHEN, CDR2 SYDVKM. The DNA for the CDR3 is TGTGCCAGCATGCGGGTTTCCGATGGCTACACCTTC. Its translation: CASMRVSDGYTF.

The J gene is TRBJ2-1, the V gene TRBV13; 8 bases map to TRBD2. This CDR3 has 16 residues. Looked up from germline, CDR1 is PRHDT and CDR2 is FYEKMQ (reference sequence). The junction had 12 bases not matched to a gene; V was cut back by 4 bases and J by 7 bases. As DNA, the CDR3 is TGTGCCAGCAGCTCCGAAGGACTAGCCAATTTAAATGAGCAGTTCTTC. Amino acid sequence: CASSSEGLANLNEQFF. The variable domain in full, completed from reference TRBV13 and TRBJ2-1, reads AAGVIQSPRHLIKEKRETATLKCYPIPRHDTVYWYQQGPGQDPQFLISFYEKMQSDKGSIPDRFSAQQFSDYHSELNMSSLELGDSALYFCASSSEGLANLNEQFFGPGTRLTVL.

The V call is TRBV4-2, the J call TRBJ2-1; 14 bases match TRBD2. Germline loops: CDR1 LGHNA, CDR2 YNFKEQ. The CDR3 contains 17 residues. V trimming: 4 bases; J trimming: 9 bases; junction bases outside the gene matches: 11. The CDR3, as DNA: TGTGCCAGCAGCCCCTCCGGGACTAGCGGGAGACGAGCTGAGCAGTTCTTC. Amino acid sequence: CASSPSGTSGRRAEQFF.

The chain links TRBV18 to TRBJ1-1, with TRBD1 identical over 9 bases. J lost 3 bases, V lost 5 bases, and 10 bases had no gene match. The germline gives CDR1 KGHSH, CDR2 LQKENI. This CDR3 has 16 amino acids. The CDR3 region is CASSALDRGWDTEAFF. Here the CDR3 DNA reads TGTGCCAGCTCAGCTCTAGACAGGGGGTGGGACACTGAAGCTTTCTTT.

This clone occurred a few times. J is TRBJ1-1 and V is TRBV27; D uncertain. The germline V and J ends were trimmed by 5 bases and 3 bases, with 16 bases remaining between them. The germline V gene has CDR1 MNHEY and CDR2 SMNVEV (reference sequence). The CDR3 has 15 amino acids. CDR3 DNA: TGTGCCAGCAGTCCGACCATACGAGGGTACACTGAAGCTTTCTTT. This sequence encodes CASSPTIRGYTEAFF.

The rearrangement uses TRBV27 and TRBJ2-3, with 15 bases lining up with TRBD2. This CDR3 is 15 amino acids long. Germline V CDR1 and CDR2: MNHEY, SMNVEV (reference sequence). J was trimmed by 5 bases and V by 8 bases; bases with no gene match: 5. The CDR3 spells CASGGLAGGRDTQYF. CDR3 sequence (DNA): TGTGCCAGCGGCGGACTAGCGGGAGGGAGAGATACGCAGTATTTT.

The chain recombines TRBV9 with TRBJ2-2, with D tentatively TRBD2 (5 bases). V was shortened by 3 bases and J by 2 bases, with 11 bases between the two germline ends. The CDR3 covers 15 residues. Germline-derived CDR1 and CDR2 are SGDLS and YYNGEE. The CDR3 loop is CASSALGGNTGELFF. The CDR3 nucleotides read TGTGCCAGCAGCGCGCTAGGAGGAAACACCGGGGAGCTGTTTTTT.

The V and J genes are TRBV7-9 and TRBJ1-3; tentative D call: TRBD1 (5 bases). V was trimmed by 2 bases and J by 8 bases, leaving 13 bases between them. CDR3 size: 14 residues. Germline CDR1 reads SEHNR; CDR2 reads FQNEAQ (reference sequence). Here the CDR3 reads CASSLYQGGDTIYF. CDR3 coding DNA: TGTGCCAGCAGCTTATACCAGGGAGGGGACACCATATATTTT.

This chain links TRBV5-1 with TRBJ1-4, with 7 bases matching TRBD1. The CDR3 length is 15 residues. Germline trimming cut 2 bases from V and 8 bases from J; bases unmatched to any gene: 9. In germline, CDR1 is SGHRS, CDR2 YFSETQ. The CDR3 loop is CASSFPGGGEEKLFF. In DNA, the CDR3 is TGCGCCAGCAGCTTCCCAGGGGGAGGCGAAGAAAAACTGTTTTTT.